The following is a T cell receptor (beta chain) sequence with its context. In Cohort 3, a recovered donor had either two negative PCRs, clearance, or symptom resolution. This record belongs to a study of blood T cell repertoires in COVID-19. Study-level information: Sources were T cells, B-cell-depleted T cells, or PBMCs; the material itself was cDNA or gDNA.

In the original workflow: Nucleated cell number was recorded as an estimate derived from reference gene primer amplification. The repertoire was sequenced with immunoSEQ multiplex PCR; TCRdb's copy has only in-frame clones and lacks some. V, J and clone size are taken as reported in that table, and D and trimming were inferred from the DNA itself. The sample has about 400,000 clones, around 92% seen once; the top ten hold about 1.7%. Germline CDR1 MDHEN, CDR2 SYDVKM. This CDR3 spans 13 amino acids. Trimming stripped 3 bases from V and 6 bases from J, with 11 bases between. The sample was PBMCs or T cells enriched from blood (not recorded which). V gene TRBV28 combines with J gene TRBJ1-2, with unresolved D. The clonotype comes from a woman aged 25 to 39 who had recovered from COVID-19. CDR3 nucleotides: TGTGCCAGCAGTTTTGGTGGAGGGAATGGCTACACCTTC. Encoded protein: CASSFGGGNGYTF.